This T cell receptor beta chain was found in a study of T cells in Graves' hyperthyroidism and ophthalmopathy. Amplification of TCR beta CDR3 regions used RNA as the template. HTBI primers drove first-round RT-PCR of the TCR CDR3. Using its own MiXCR run on the multiplex PCR reads, TCRdb lists one record per CDR3 protein. The sample has about 560,000 distinct CDR3 sequences, over 15% seen once. Exclusion of patients followed from uncontrolled infection, other autoimmune disease, pregnancy or lactation. The PBMCs were taken from about 9.7 ml of fresh peripheral blood. This clonotype was detected many times. This CDR3 is 13 amino acids long. V gave up 3 bases and J gave up 2 bases; unmatched junction bases: 4. Germline CDR1 DFQATT, CDR2 SNEGSKA (reference sequence).

The sequence came from a woman aged 18-29 years with Graves' hyperthyroidism. Sequenced input: blood. The J gene is TRBJ2-7, the V gene TRBV20-1; the match to TRBD2 covers 7 bases. The CDR3 nucleotides read TGCAGTGCTAGGGGCGGGAGTACCTACGAGCAGTACTTC. Translation gives CSARGGSTYEQYF.